The sequence of this T cell receptor beta chain was determined in a study of OX40 agonist ivuxolimab in advanced cancers. Background on the whole study: Ivuxolimab, which targeted the costimulatory receptor OX40 (CD134), was an agonistic, fully human IgG2 monoclonal antibody. Intravenous ivuxolimab was administered to patients every 2 weeks at six dose levels: 0.01, 0.1, 0.3, 1.5, 3 and 10 mg/kg. Of the roughly 52 dose-escalation patients, hepatocellular carcinoma was present in around 19, melanoma in around 15, renal cell carcinoma in 9 and head and neck cancer in 9. In the dose-escalation cohort, more than 80% of patients were male, and the mean age was 60 years with a range of roughly 20 to 79. Prior anti-PD-1, anti-PD-L1 or anti-CTLA-4 therapy was permitted, and 40% of dose-escalation patients had received checkpoint inhibitors. Partial responses occurred in three dose-escalation patients, of whom one had hepatocellular carcinoma and two had cutaneous melanoma. Peripheral TCRbeta sequencing aimed to test whether ivuxolimab altered TCR sequence diversity and caused clonal T-cell expansion. The paper reports the monotherapy dose-escalation portion (N = 52 patients) of the phase I ivuxolimab trial.

Genomic DNA was isolated from the sorted cells so that the TCRbeta CDR3 region could be sequenced. TCRbeta CDR3 regions were sequenced using the immunoSEQ Assay. The table was pulled from immuneACCESS by TCRdb, which kept in-frame rearrangements only. Such tables lose some clones; where checked, under half of the loss comes from unresolved V genes, and the rest has no known cause. Counted in this sample were under 90,000 clones; over 85% of them appeared once. More than 0.15% of the sample is held by the ten biggest clonotypes. Study-wide conclusions, independent of this receptor: Partial responders in the 0.1-3.0 mg/kg groups had among the lowest normalized peripheral clonal expansion, especially among CD8+ T cells. Which antigens the clonally expanded peripheral T cells were specific for was not determined. At doses from 0.1 to 3.0 mg/kg, clonal expansion was seen in both CD4+ and CD8+ blood T cells between baseline and week 6. Low levels of normalized T-cell clonal expansion were also seen in some patients who did not respond. On average, CD8+ T cells showed more expanded clones than CD4+ T cells after ivuxolimab.

Worth noting for this clone: The antigen it recognizes is unknown. Base quality data are lacking; no much larger clone is found one base away.

Patients with a history of autoimmune disease or receiving systemic immunosuppression were excluded from the trial. In every dose cohort, peripheral blood was drawn for TCR sequencing at baseline, cycle 4 day 1, and cycle 7 day 1. The samples were drawn from a first-in-human, open-label, multicenter phase I dose-escalation trial of ivuxolimab. Adults with locally advanced or metastatic melanoma, renal cell carcinoma, hepatocellular carcinoma or head and neck squamous cell carcinoma were enrolled in the trial. CD4+ and CD8+ T cells were sorted separately from peripheral blood before TCR sequencing. Based on the germline V gene, the CDR1 and CDR2 sequences are SGHRS and YFSETQ. V loses 2 bases, J loses 8 bases, and the germline ends lie 14 bases apart. The CDR3 covers 15 residues, taking in both the cysteine and the phenylalanine. CDR3 DNA only is kept here, 45 bases in frame from base 1.

This chain is built from TRBV5-1 and TRBJ1-6; the D gene is perhaps TRBD1, from 6 matching bases. The input for sequencing was CD4+ or CD8+ T cells sorted from blood, taken in a trial of the OX40 agonist ivuxolimab. This sequence originates from an adult with an advanced solid tumor such as melanoma, head and neck, liver or kidney cancer. The CDR3 sequence is CASSFGPSGDSPLHF. At the DNA level, the sequence is TGCGCCAGCAGCTTCGGACCCTCAGGGGATTCACCCCTCCACTTT.